This TCR beta chain was identified in a study of shared clonotypes between healthy human individuals. Study context: Per donor, CD8 memory used one plate, CD8 naive used two, CD4 memory used three and CD4 naive used three. The study's findings and limits: Despite large depth, rarefaction showed incomplete sorted-subset sequencing. Represented genetic and exposure-history diversity was restricted by having few donors.

With regard to this clone: As yet, its antigen is unknown.

Each subset's genomic DNA was shared equally among a number of immunoSEQ plates. Sequencing used immunoSEQ multiplex PCR; TCRdb keeps in-frame clones, though not all of them. The data hold about 1.5 million clones, with 96% observed a single time. The CDR3 is 16 residues long. Trimming pared 0 bases from V and 3 bases from J, leaving 15 bases between. CDR1 MGHRA and CDR2 YSYEKL come from the germline V gene. Sequenced input: naive CD4+ T cells sorted from blood. Specified subset: CD45RA+ positively selected. The TCR was taken from a man aged 30 to 45 in good health. V gene TRBV4-1 combines with J gene TRBJ2-7; the D is unclear. The CDR3 protein is CASSQEEFGSLYEQYF. The CDR3 DNA sequence: TGCGCCAGCAGCCAAGAAGAGTTTGGATCTCTCTACGAGCAGTACTTC.